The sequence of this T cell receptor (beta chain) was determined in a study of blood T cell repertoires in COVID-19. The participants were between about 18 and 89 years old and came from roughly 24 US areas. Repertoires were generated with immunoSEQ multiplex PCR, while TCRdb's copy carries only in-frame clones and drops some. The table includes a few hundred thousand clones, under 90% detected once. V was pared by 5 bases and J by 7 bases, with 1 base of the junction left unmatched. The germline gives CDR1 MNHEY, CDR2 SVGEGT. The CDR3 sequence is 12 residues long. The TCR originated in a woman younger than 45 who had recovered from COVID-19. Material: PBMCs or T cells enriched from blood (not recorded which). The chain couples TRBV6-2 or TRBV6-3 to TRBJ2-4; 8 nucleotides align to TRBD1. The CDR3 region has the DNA TGTGCCAGCAGTCGGACAGGGAACATTCAGTACTTC. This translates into CASSRTGNIQYF.